The rows below give T cell receptor beta chains drawn from one sample of a study of cytomegalovirus exposure and HLA in healthy donors. Data came from immunoSEQ multiplex PCR; TCRdb stores just in-frame clones and leaves some out. The sample consists of about 150,000 clones, approximately 85% of them appearing once. Sequenced input: PBMCs. The receptor source for this set is a woman between 18 and 30 years old in good health and CMV-seronegative. CDR3s include the opening cysteine and the closing phenylalanine or tryptophan. Fields, in order: D gene, J gene, V gene, clone size, CDR3 protein, CDR3 DNA. A D gene is named only where the DNA matches it firmly. Not every row has a clone size; where given, it reads once, few, many or a size class.

d_gene: -; j_gene: TRBJ1-2; v_gene: TRBV19; abundance: -; CDR3aa: CASGADSHYGYTF; CDR3nt: TGTGCCAGTGGAGCGGACAGCCACTATGGCTACACCTTC
d_gene: TRBD2; j_gene: TRBJ2-3; v_gene: TRBV11-2; abundance: -; CDR3aa: CASSPGLGGSDTQYF; CDR3nt: TGTGCCAGCAGCCCGGGACTGGGAGGGAGCGATACGCAGTATTTT
d_gene: TRBD2; j_gene: TRBJ2-1; v_gene: TRBV7-2; abundance: few; CDR3aa: CASSKREAYNEQFF; CDR3nt: TGTGCCAGCAGCAAGCGGGAAGCCTACAATGAGCAGTTCTTC
d_gene: -; j_gene: TRBJ2-2; v_gene: TRBV28; abundance: -; CDR3aa: CASSRVSYVAEELFF; CDR3nt: TGTGCCAGCAGCAGGGTTTCCTACGTCGCGGAGGAGCTGTTTTTT
d_gene: TRBD2; j_gene: TRBJ2-1; v_gene: TRBV14; abundance: -; CDR3aa: CASSRGLAGDEQFF; CDR3nt: TGTGCCAGCAGCCGAGGACTAGCGGGGGATGAGCAGTTCTTC
d_gene: -; j_gene: TRBJ2-5; v_gene: TRBV7-2; abundance: -; CDR3aa: CASSLAMRGQETQYF; CDR3nt: TGTGCCAGCAGCTTAGCCATGAGGGGGCAAGAGACCCAGTACTTC
d_gene: -; j_gene: TRBJ2-1; v_gene: TRBV18; abundance: -; CDR3aa: CASSHLGQASYNEQFF; CDR3nt: TGTGCCAGCTCACATTTGGGGCAGGCGTCCTACAATGAGCAGTTCTTC
d_gene: -; j_gene: TRBJ1-5; v_gene: TRBV28; abundance: once; CDR3aa: CASTISPLQRRYSNQPQHF; CDR3nt: TGTGCCAGCACCATATCCCCGCTTCAGAGGAGATATAGCAATCAGCCCCAGCATTTT
d_gene: -; j_gene: TRBJ1-6; v_gene: TRBV18; abundance: few; CDR3aa: CASSDAGVQDSPLHF; CDR3nt: TGTGCCAGCTCAGATGCAGGGGTACAGGATTCACCCCTCCACTTT
d_gene: TRBD1; j_gene: TRBJ1-3; v_gene: TRBV30; abundance: -; CDR3aa: CAWRGQDANSGNTIYF; CDR3nt: TGTGCCTGGAGGGGACAGGATGCCAACTCTGGAAACACCATATATTTT
d_gene: TRBD2; j_gene: TRBJ2-3; v_gene: TRBV9; abundance: -; CDR3aa: CASSAGGTSGGDLTDTQYF; CDR3nt: TGTGCCAGCAGCGCCGGGGGGACTAGCGGGGGGGATTTAACAGATACGCAGTATTTT
d_gene: TRBD1; j_gene: TRBJ1-2; v_gene: TRBV30; abundance: -; CDR3aa: CAWSVKGQGGYTF; CDR3nt: TGTGCCTGGAGTGTTAAAGGACAGGGCGGCTACACCTTC
d_gene: -; j_gene: TRBJ2-5; v_gene: TRBV5-1; abundance: -; CDR3aa: CASSSVQGQETQYF; CDR3nt: TGCGCCAGCAGTTCGGTGCAGGGACAAGAGACCCAGTACTTC
d_gene: TRBD1; j_gene: TRBJ1-1; v_gene: TRBV7-2; abundance: -; CDR3aa: CASSPPGQSPEAFF; CDR3nt: TGTGCCAGCAGCCCTCCGGGACAGAGCCCTGAAGCTTTCTTT
d_gene: TRBD1; j_gene: TRBJ1-4; v_gene: TRBV9; abundance: -; CDR3aa: CASSAGGQAQKLFF; CDR3nt: TGTGCCAGCAGCGCCGGGGGACAGGCACAAAAACTGTTTTTT
d_gene: -; j_gene: TRBJ2-5; v_gene: TRBV6-5; abundance: once; CDR3aa: CASSRREDQETQYF; CDR3nt: TGTGCCAGCAGCCGAAGAGAGGACCAAGAGACCCAGTACTTC
d_gene: -; j_gene: TRBJ1-2; v_gene: TRBV10-2; abundance: -; CDR3aa: CASSALQGPTGYTF; CDR3nt: TGCGCCAGCAGTGCTCTGCAGGGCCCGACGGGCTACACCTTC
d_gene: -; j_gene: TRBJ2-3; v_gene: TRBV28; abundance: -; CDR3aa: CASRGRSKDTQYF; CDR3nt: TGTGCCAGCAGAGGTAGGAGCAAGGATACGCAGTATTTT
d_gene: -; j_gene: TRBJ1-4; v_gene: TRBV28; abundance: once; CDR3aa: CASSSPGREKLFF; CDR3nt: TGTGCCAGCAGTAGCCCAGGGCGTGAAAAACTGTTTTTT
d_gene: -; j_gene: TRBJ2-3; v_gene: TRBV5-6; abundance: -; CDR3aa: CASSFPGGQVDTQYF; CDR3nt: TGTGCCAGCAGCTTTCCCGGGGGGCAGGTAGATACGCAGTATTTT
d_gene: TRBD1; j_gene: TRBJ2-7; v_gene: TRBV6-6; abundance: -; CDR3aa: CASSTGVDHEQYF; CDR3nt: TGTGCCAGCAGCACAGGGGTCGATCACGAGCAGTACTTC
d_gene: TRBD1; j_gene: TRBJ2-2; v_gene: TRBV7-9; abundance: -; CDR3aa: CSSITGTGKSTGELFF; CDR3nt: TGTTCCAGCATTACCGGGACAGGGAAGAGCACCGGGGAGCTGTTTTTT
d_gene: TRBD2; j_gene: TRBJ2-1; v_gene: TRBV5-1; abundance: -; CDR3aa: CASSFLAGGLSDNEQFF; CDR3nt: TGCGCCAGCAGCTTCCTAGCGGGGGGTCTTTCGGACAATGAGCAGTTCTTC
d_gene: -; j_gene: TRBJ2-7; v_gene: TRBV19; abundance: -; CDR3aa: CASSIGKLRGAAYEQYF; CDR3nt: TGTGCCAGTAGTATAGGCAAACTCAGGGGCGCAGCCTACGAGCAGTACTTC
d_gene: TRBD1; j_gene: TRBJ1-2; v_gene: TRBV18; abundance: -; CDR3aa: CASSPPGTGRDGYTF; CDR3nt: TGTGCCAGCTCACCACCAGGGACAGGGAGAGATGGCTACACCTTC
d_gene: TRBD2; j_gene: TRBJ2-3; v_gene: TRBV6-4; abundance: -; CDR3aa: CASSDSAGGVDTQYF; CDR3nt: TGTGCCAGCAGTGACTCGGCGGGAGGTGTAGATACGCAGTATTTT
d_gene: -; j_gene: TRBJ1-1; v_gene: TRBV25-1; abundance: -; CDR3aa: CASSEPGGSNTEAFF; CDR3nt: TGTGCCAGCAGTGAGCCCGGGGGGAGCAACACTGAAGCTTTCTTT
d_gene: -; j_gene: TRBJ2-3; v_gene: TRBV6-4; abundance: -; CDR3aa: CASSEGDSSTDTQYF; CDR3nt: TGTGCCAGCAGTGAAGGGGACTCGAGCACAGATACGCAGTATTTT
d_gene: TRBD1; j_gene: TRBJ2-7; v_gene: TRBV5-5; abundance: -; CDR3aa: CASSLVAGGFYEQYF; CDR3nt: TGTGCCAGCAGCTTGGTTGCAGGGGGTTTCTACGAGCAGTACTTC
d_gene: -; j_gene: TRBJ1-6; v_gene: TRBV6-5; abundance: -; CDR3aa: CASTTGNSPLHF; CDR3nt: TGTGCCAGCACCACAGGGAATTCACCCCTCCACTTT